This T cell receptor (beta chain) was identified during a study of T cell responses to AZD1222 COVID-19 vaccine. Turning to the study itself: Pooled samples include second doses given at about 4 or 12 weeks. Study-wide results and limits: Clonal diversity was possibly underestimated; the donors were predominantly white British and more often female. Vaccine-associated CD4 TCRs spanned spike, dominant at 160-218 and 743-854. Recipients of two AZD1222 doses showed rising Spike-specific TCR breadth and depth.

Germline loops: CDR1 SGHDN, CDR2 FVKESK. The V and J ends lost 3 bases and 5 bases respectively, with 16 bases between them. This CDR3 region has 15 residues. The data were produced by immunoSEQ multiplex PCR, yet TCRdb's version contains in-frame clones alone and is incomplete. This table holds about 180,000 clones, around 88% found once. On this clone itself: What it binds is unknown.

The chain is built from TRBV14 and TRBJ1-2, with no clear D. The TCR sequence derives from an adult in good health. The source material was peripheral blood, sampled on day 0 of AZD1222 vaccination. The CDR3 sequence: CASSQARTVLYGYTF. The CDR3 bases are TGTGCCAGCAGCCAGGCTCGGACGGTGCTTTATGGCTACACCTTC.